This T cell receptor beta chain was documented in a study of T cells in Graves' hyperthyroidism and ophthalmopathy. Deletions cut 3 bases from V and 2 bases from J, with 11 bases between. Per germline, CDR1 DFQATT and CDR2 SNEGSKA (reference sequence). The CDR3 runs to 15 residues. The table lists this clonotype with many counts. What was amplified from RNA transcripts were TCR beta CDR3 regions. The study used the HTBI primer set for a first-round RT-PCR of the TCR CDR3. One entry per CDR3 protein results from TCRdb running MiXCR on the multiplex PCR reads. Of approximately 610,000 distinct CDR3 sequences listed, roughly 15% are singletons. Individuals with ophthalmopathy presented a Clinical Activity Score of at least 3, a NOSPECS grade of at least 4 and a duration under 3 months. The PBMCs studied were ones that came from around 10 ml fresh peripheral blood.

Sequencing was carried out using blood. This chain uses TRBV20-1 with TRBJ2-6, with a possible D match to TRBD2 (6 bases). The clonotype originates from a woman aged 40 to 50 with Graves' ophthalmopathy. CDR3 sequence (DNA): TGCAGTGCTAGTGGAGGGGTGACTGGGGCCAACGTCCTGACTTTC. Amino acid sequence: CSASGGVTGANVLTF.